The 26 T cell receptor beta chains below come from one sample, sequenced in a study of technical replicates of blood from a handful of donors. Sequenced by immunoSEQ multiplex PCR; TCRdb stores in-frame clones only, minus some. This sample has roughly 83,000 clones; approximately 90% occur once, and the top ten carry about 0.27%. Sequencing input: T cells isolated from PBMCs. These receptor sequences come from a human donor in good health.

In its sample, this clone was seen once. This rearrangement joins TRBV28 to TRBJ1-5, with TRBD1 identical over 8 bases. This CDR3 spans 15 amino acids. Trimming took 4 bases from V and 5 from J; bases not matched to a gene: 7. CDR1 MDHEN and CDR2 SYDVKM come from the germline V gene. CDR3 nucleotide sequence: TGTGCCAGCAGTTCCCAGGACAGGGTCCATCAGCCCCAGCATTTT. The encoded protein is CASSSQDRVHQPQHF.

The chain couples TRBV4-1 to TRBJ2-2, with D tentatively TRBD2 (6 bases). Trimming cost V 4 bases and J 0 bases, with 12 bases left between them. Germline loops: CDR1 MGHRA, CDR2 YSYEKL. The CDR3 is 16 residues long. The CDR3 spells CASSLTIAANTGELFF. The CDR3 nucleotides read TGCGCCAGCAGCCTGACCATAGCGGCGAACACCGGGGAGCTGTTTTTT.

The CDR3: CASSVGISSYNEQFF. The CDR3 DNA reads as TGTGCCAGCAGCGTAGGTATTAGCTCCTACAATGAGCAGTTCTTC. The chain joins TRBV9 to TRBJ2-1; no definite D call. The V gene lost 0 bases and the J gene lost 0 bases, with 7 bases spanning the gap. This CDR3 contains 15 residues. Germline V lookup: CDR1 SGDLS, CDR2 YYNGEE.

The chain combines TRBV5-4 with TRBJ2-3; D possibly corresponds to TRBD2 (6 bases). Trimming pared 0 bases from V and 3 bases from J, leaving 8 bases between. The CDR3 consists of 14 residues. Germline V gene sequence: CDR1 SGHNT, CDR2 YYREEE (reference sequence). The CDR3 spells CASSLEAGTDTQYF. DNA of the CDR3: TGTGCCAGCAGCTTGGAGGCGGGGACAGATACGCAGTATTTT.

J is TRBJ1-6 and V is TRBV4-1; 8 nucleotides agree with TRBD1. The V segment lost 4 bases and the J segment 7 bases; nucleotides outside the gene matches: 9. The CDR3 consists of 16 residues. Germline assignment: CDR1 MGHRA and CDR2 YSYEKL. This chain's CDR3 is CASSPILDRGNSPLHF. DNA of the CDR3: TGCGCCAGCAGCCCGATACTTGACAGGGGAAATTCACCCCTCCACTTT.

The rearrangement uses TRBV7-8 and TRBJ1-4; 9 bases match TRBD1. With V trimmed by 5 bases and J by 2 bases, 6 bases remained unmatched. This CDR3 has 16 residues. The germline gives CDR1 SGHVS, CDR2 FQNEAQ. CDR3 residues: CASSTQGARTNEKLFF. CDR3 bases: TGTGCCAGCAGCACACAGGGGGCGCGGACTAATGAAAAACTGTTTTTT.

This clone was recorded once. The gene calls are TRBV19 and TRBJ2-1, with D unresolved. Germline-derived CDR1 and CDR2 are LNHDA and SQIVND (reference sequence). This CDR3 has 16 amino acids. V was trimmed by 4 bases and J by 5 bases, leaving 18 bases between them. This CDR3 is CASSNLLVLMNNEQFF. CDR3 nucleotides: TGTGCCAGTAGTAACCTATTAGTCCTAATGAACAATGAGCAGTTCTTC.

Here the CDR3 DNA reads TGTGCCAGCAGCCCGCGGGTCAGAGGCGAGCAGTACTTC. This translates into CASSPRVRGEQYF. The rearrangement uses TRBV7-9 and TRBJ2-7; D may be TRBD2 (5 bases). Germline assignment: CDR1 SEHNR and CDR2 FQNEAQ (reference sequence). The CDR3 runs 13 residues. V was pared by 5 bases and J by 6 bases, with 14 bases between.

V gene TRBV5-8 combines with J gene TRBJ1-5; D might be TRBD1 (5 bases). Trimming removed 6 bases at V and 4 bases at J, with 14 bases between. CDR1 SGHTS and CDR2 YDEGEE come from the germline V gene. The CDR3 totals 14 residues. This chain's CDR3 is CASILPGGNQPQHF. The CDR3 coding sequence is TGTGCCAGCATCCTGCCGGGGGGTAATCAGCCCCAGCATTTT.

The CDR3 nucleotides are TGTGCCAGCAGTACCCAGGGAGGTCAGCCCCAGCATTTT. It encodes CASSTQGGQPQHF. The V call is TRBV11-2, the J call TRBJ1-5, with D possibly matching TRBD1 (5 bases). Trimming left V 6 bases short and J 6 bases short, with 12 bases between. Germline V gene data show CDR1 as SGHAT and CDR2 as FQNNGV. The CDR3 has 13 amino acids.

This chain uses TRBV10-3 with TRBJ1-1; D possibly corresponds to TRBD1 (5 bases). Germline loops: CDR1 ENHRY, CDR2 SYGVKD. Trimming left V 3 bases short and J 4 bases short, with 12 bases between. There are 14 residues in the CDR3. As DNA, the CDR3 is TGTGCCATCAGTGAAGGGCAGGGATTCACTGAAGCTTTCTTT. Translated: CAISEGQGFTEAFF.

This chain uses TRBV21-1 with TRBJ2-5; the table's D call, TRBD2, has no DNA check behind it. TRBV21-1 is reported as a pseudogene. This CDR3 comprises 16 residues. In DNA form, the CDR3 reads TGTGCCAGCAGCAAGAGGACTAGCGGGGTCCAAGAGACCCAGTACTTC. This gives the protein CASSKRTSGVQETQYF.

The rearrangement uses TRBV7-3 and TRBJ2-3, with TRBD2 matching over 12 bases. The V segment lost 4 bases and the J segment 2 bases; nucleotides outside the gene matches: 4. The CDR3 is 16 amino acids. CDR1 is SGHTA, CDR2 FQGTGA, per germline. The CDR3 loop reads CASSSGLAGTTDTQYF. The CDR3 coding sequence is TGTGCCAGCAGCTCAGGACTAGCGGGGACCACAGATACGCAGTATTTT.

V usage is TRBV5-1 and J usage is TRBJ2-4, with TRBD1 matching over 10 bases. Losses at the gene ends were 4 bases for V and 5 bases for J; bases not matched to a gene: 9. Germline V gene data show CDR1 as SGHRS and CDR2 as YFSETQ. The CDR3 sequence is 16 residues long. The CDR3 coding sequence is TGCGCCAGCAGCGTCTCCGGGACAGGGGTAGAAAACATTCAGTACTTC. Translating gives CASSVSGTGVENIQYF.

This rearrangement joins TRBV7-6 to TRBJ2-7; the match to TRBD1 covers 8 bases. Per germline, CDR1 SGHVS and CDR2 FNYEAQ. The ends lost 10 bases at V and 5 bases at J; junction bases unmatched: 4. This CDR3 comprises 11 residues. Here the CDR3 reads CATGDRNEQYF. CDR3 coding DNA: TGTGCCACTGGGGACAGGAACGAGCAGTACTTC.

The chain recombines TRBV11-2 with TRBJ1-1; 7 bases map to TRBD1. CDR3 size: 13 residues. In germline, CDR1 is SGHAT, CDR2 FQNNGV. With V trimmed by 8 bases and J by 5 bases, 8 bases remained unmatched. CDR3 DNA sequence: TGTGCCAGCCATATAAGGGGGCCAACTGAAGCTTTCTTT. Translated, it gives CASHIRGPTEAFF.

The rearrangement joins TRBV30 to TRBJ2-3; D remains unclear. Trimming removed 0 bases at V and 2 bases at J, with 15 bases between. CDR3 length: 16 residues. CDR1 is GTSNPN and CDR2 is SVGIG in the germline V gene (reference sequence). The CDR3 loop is CAWSVGSQVNTDTQYF. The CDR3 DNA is TGTGCCTGGAGTGTGGGTAGCCAAGTTAACACAGATACGCAGTATTTT.

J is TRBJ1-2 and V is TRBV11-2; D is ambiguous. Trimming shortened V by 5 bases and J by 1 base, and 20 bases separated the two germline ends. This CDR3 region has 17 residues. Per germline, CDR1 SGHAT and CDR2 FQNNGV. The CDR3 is CASSPIGRASNNYGYTF. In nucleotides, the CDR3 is TGTGCCAGCAGCCCCATCGGGAGAGCCTCTAATAACTATGGCTACACCTTC.

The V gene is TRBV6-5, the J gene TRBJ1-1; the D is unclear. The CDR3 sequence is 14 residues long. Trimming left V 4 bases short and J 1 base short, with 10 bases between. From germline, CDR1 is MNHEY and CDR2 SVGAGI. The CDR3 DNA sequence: TGTGCCAGCAGTTGGTTTGCAGGGAACACTGAAGCTTTCTTT. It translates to CASSWFAGNTEAFF.

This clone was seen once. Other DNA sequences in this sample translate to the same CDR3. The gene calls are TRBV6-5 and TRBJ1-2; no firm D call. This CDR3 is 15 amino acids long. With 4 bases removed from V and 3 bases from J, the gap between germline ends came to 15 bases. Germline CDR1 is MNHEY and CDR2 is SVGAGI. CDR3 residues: CASSFQQPLDYGYTF. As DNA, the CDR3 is TGTGCCAGCAGTTTCCAACAGCCGCTGGACTATGGCTACACCTTC.

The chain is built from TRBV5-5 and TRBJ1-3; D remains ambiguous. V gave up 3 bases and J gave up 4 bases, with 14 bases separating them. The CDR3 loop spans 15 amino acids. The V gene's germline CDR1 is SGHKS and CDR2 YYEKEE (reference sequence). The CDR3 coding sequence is TGTGCCAGCAGCTATTTTCCAACAGAGGGAAACACCATATATTTT. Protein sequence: CASSYFPTEGNTIYF.

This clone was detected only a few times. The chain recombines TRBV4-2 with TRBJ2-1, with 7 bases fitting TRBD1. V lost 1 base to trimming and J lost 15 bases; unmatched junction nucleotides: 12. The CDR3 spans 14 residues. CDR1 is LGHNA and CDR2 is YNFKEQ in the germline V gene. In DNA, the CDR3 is TGTGCCAGCAGCCAAGGGGGTGGGCAAGGGGGCTCGTTCTTC. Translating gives CASSQGGGQGGSFF.

Written as DNA, the CDR3 is TGTGCCAGTAGTATGTACGCCCAGGGCAGCTACTATAGCAATCAGCCCCAGCATTTT. It translates to CASSMYAQGSYYSNQPQHF. This rearrangement joins TRBV19 to TRBJ1-5, with a tentative D call TRBD1 (5 bases). Deletions cut 3 bases from V and 0 bases from J, with 21 bases between. Germline V lookup: CDR1 LNHDA, CDR2 SQIVND (reference sequence). The CDR3 has 19 residues.

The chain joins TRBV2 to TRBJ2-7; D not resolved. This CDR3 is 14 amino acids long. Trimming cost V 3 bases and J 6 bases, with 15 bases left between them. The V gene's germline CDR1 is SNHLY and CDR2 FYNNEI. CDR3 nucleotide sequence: TGTGCCAGCAGTGATCCTAGAAAAGACGGCGAGCAGTACTTC. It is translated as CASSDPRKDGEQYF.

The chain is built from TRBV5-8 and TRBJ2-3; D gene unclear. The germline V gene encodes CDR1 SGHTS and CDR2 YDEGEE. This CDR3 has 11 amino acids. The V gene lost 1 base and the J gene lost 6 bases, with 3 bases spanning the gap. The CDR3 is CASSLSDTQYF. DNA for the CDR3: TGTGCCAGCAGCTTGTCTGATACGCAGTATTTT.

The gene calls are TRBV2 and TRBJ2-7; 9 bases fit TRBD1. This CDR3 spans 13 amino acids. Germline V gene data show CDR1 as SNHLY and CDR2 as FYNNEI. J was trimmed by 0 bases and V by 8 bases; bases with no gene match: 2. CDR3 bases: TGTGCCAGCCGGGACAGGGCCTCCTACGAGCAGTACTTC. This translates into CASRDRASYEQYF. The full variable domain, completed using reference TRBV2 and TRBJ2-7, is EPEVTQTPSHQVTQMGQEVILRCVPISNHLYFYWYRQILGQKVEFLVSFYNNEISEKSEIFDDQFSVERPDGSNFTLKIRSTKLEDSAMYFCASRDRASYEQYFGPGTRLTVT.